This T cell receptor (beta chain) was documented in a study of cytomegalovirus exposure and HLA in healthy donors. V lost 1 base and J lost 4; bases outside the gene matches: 11. The CDR3 is made up of 18 amino acids. Germline V gene data show CDR1 as SGHAT and CDR2 as FQDESV (reference sequence). Every donor was a healthy person donating bone marrow. The PCR contained 60 Vbeta and 13 Jbeta primers. Data came from immunoSEQ multiplex PCR; TCRdb stores just in-frame clones and leaves some out. The sample has over 150,000 clones, over 70% seen once. As for this clone: As yet, its antigen is unknown.

Study-level findings and limits: It was reportedly the case that the classifier diagnosed cytomegalovirus status with high specificity and sensitivity.

This chain links TRBV11-1 with TRBJ2-3; 10 bases line up with TRBD2. The clonotype was recovered from a woman under 40 in good health and CMV-seropositive. Material: PBMCs. The CDR3 bases are TGTGCCAGCAGCTTAGAATCCCCTAGCGGGAGCTGGGCAGATACGCAGTATTTT. Translating gives CASSLESPSGSWADTQYF.